The 24 T cell receptor beta chains below all came from one sample that was sequenced in a study of blood T cell repertoires in COVID-19. Only in-frame clones appear in the TCRdb table, and some are missing; sequencing was by immunoSEQ multiplex PCR. The repertoire holds around 200,000 clones, with approximately 85% as singletons. Sample: peripheral blood. The receptors originated from a woman of 80 years or more with acute or convalescent COVID-19.

V and J are TRBV27 and TRBJ1-2; D remains unclear. The CDR3 contains 15 residues. Germline CDR1 MNHEY, CDR2 SMNVEV (reference sequence). The V end lost 8 bases, the J end lost 2 bases, and 18 bases lay between the germline ends. The CDR3 sequence: CASGRRGALNYGYTF. The CDR3 nucleotides are TGTGCCAGCGGGAGGCGGGGAGCCCTCAACTATGGCTACACCTTC.

The chain is built from TRBV25-1 and TRBJ1-2, with D perhaps TRBD1 (6 bases). This CDR3 spans 14 amino acids. Germline CDR1 MGHDK, CDR2 SYGVNS. The ends were cut back, 1 base at V and 8 bases at J, with 14 bases in the middle. Here the CDR3 reads CASSESNRASGYTF. The CDR3 coding sequence is TGTGCCAGCAGTGAATCAAACAGGGCTAGCGGCTACACCTTC.

V usage is TRBV5-6 and J usage is TRBJ1-4; D not resolved. Deletions cut 7 bases from V and 7 bases from J, with 17 bases between. This CDR3 comprises 14 residues. The germline CDR1 and CDR2 sequences are SGHDT and YYEEEE. Here the CDR3 reads CASEERGSSEKLFF. As DNA, the CDR3 is TGTGCCAGCGAGGAGCGCGGGTCGAGTGAAAAACTGTTTTTT.

The chain links TRBV5-1 to TRBJ1-6; 8 bases agree with TRBD1. Unmatched junction bases numbered 11, after V lost 5 bases and J lost 10 bases. Germline assignment: CDR1 SGHRS and CDR2 YFSETQ. CDR3 length: 15 residues. In nucleotides, the CDR3 is TGCGCCAGCAGTGAAGGACAGGGTGGATACTCACCCCTCCACTTT. It is translated as CASSEGQGGYSPLHF.

The chain is built from TRBV19 and TRBJ1-5, with TRBD1 matching over 9 bases. V lost 3 bases, J lost 7 bases, and 4 bases stayed unmatched. This CDR3 comprises 14 residues. The germline gives CDR1 LNHDA, CDR2 SQIVND (reference sequence). CDR3 DNA: TGTGCCAGTAGTATTACAGGGGGCCGGCAGCCCCAGCATTTT. Its translation: CASSITGGRQPQHF.

J is TRBJ1-3 and V is TRBV19, with 10 bases matching TRBD1. The germline V gene encodes CDR1 LNHDA and CDR2 SQIVND (reference sequence). V dropped 6 bases and J dropped 3; count of bases not matched to a gene: 5. This CDR3 contains 15 residues. CDR3 sequence: CASRMTGGGGNTIYF. CDR3 in DNA: TGTGCCAGTAGGATGACAGGGGGCGGTGGAAACACCATATATTTT.

J is TRBJ1-4 and V is TRBV5-1, with 9 bases aligning to TRBD1. CDR3 length equals 16 residues. Losses at the gene ends were 0 bases for V and 8 bases for J; bases not matched to a gene: 8. Per germline, CDR1 SGHRS and CDR2 YFSETQ. The CDR3 region is CASSLGGGTGKEKLFF. CDR3 bases: TGCGCCAGCAGCTTGGGAGGAGGGACAGGGAAGGAAAAACTGTTTTTT.

This clone was detected once. The chain is built from TRBV18 and TRBJ2-7; D gene uncertain. V was pared by 7 bases and J by 0 bases, with 16 bases between. The CDR3 runs 15 residues. Looked up from germline, CDR1 is KGHSH and CDR2 is LQKENI. CDR3 protein: CASLATALSSYEQYF. The CDR3 DNA is TGTGCCAGCTTAGCTACGGCCTTGTCCTCCTACGAGCAGTACTTC.

J is TRBJ1-5 and V is TRBV4-1; 7 nucleotides agree with TRBD1. The CDR3 is 19 residues long. Unmatched junction bases numbered 22, after V lost 4 bases and J lost 7 bases. Germline-derived CDR1 and CDR2 are MGHRA and YSYEKL. CDR3 sequence: CASSPRGGGRDQVGQPQHF. CDR3 DNA sequence: TGCGCCAGCAGCCCCCGTGGAGGGGGCAGAGACCAGGTCGGGCAGCCCCAGCATTTT.

A single count supports this clone. The gene calls are TRBV7-2 and TRBJ1-5; D may be TRBD1 (5 bases). This CDR3 spans 15 amino acids. Between the trimmed V and J ends, which lost 5 bases and 7 bases, there was a span of 18 bases. The germline CDR1 and CDR2 sequences are SGHTA and FQGNSA. The DNA of the CDR3 is TGTGCCAGCAGCGCGGCGGGGCAGGGACGCCAGCCCCAGCATTTT. Its protein is CASSAAGQGRQPQHF.

The genes are TRBV19 and TRBJ2-5; 8 nucleotides agree with TRBD2. Germline CDR1 and CDR2: LNHDA and SQIVND (reference sequence). This CDR3 spans 15 amino acids. With 3 bases clipped from V and 0 bases from J, the junction kept 3 bases outside the gene matches. CDR3 loop: CASSIRGGYQETQYF. For the CDR3, the DNA is TGTGCCAGTAGTATCCGGGGGGGGTACCAAGAGACCCAGTACTTC.

V usage is TRBV7-2 and J usage is TRBJ2-1; D gene uncertain. The germline V gene has CDR1 SGHTA and CDR2 FQGNSA. The CDR3 length is 15 residues. Trimming took 3 bases from V and 8 from J, leaving 17 bases between them. For the CDR3, the DNA is TGTGCCAGCAGCTTGTCGGTTACGACATACGATGAGCAGTTCTTC. Its translation is CASSLSVTTYDEQFF.

This clone came up once. The chain combines TRBV19 with TRBJ1-2, with 12 bases matching TRBD1. With V trimmed by 7 bases and J by 4 bases, 4 bases remained unmatched. This CDR3 region has 14 residues. Germline V gene lookup returns CDR1 LNHDA and CDR2 SQIVND (reference sequence). CDR3 loop: CASTGTGGGYGYTF. The CDR3, as DNA: TGTGCCAGTACCGGGACAGGGGGCGGCTATGGCTACACCTTC.

The chain links TRBV11-2 to TRBJ2-3, with TRBD2 matching 8 bases. The germline V gene encodes CDR1 SGHAT and CDR2 FQNNGV. The CDR3 contains 16 residues. J was trimmed by 4 bases and V by 5 bases; bases with no gene match: 11. This CDR3 reads CASSPIGGGKADTQYF. CDR3 in DNA: TGTGCCAGCAGCCCCATCGGGGGGGGCAAGGCAGATACGCAGTATTTT.

The chain has TRBV7-9 and TRBJ2-3; 9 nucleotides line up with TRBD1. Looked up from germline, CDR1 is SEHNR and CDR2 is FQNEAQ (reference sequence). This CDR3 is 15 amino acids long. V lost 5 bases and J lost 4; bases outside the gene matches: 7. The CDR3 region has the DNA TGTGCCAGCAGCAACCGGGACAGGGTGTCAGATACGCAGTATTTT. Amino acids: CASSNRDRVSDTQYF. The full variable domain, in which reference TRBV7-9 and TRBJ2-3 provide the parts outside the CDR3, is DTGVSQNPRHKITKRGQNVTFRCDPISEHNRLYWYRQTLGQGPEFLTYFQNEAQLEKSRLLSDRFSAERPKGSFSTLEIQRTEQGDSAMYLCASSNRDRVSDTQYFGPGTRLTVL.

This clone was observed a single time. J is TRBJ2-3 and V is TRBV10-3; D may be TRBD2 (6 bases). This CDR3 spans 15 amino acids. Germline V gives CDR1 ENHRY, CDR2 SYGVKD. Trimming pared 10 bases from V and 4 bases from J, leaving 21 bases between. DNA of the CDR3: TGTGCCACAACTTCCAGTCGCGGGGACGCAGATACGCAGTATTTT. This encodes CATTSSRGDADTQYF.

The chain joins TRBV30 to TRBJ1-2, with D perhaps matching TRBD1 (5 bases). Per germline, CDR1 GTSNPN and CDR2 SVGIG (reference sequence). V was cut by 3 bases and J by 1 base, with 9 bases left in between. This CDR3 spans 13 amino acids. Written as DNA, the CDR3 is TGTGCCTGGAGACAGGATCGTAACTATGGCTACACCTTC. Amino acid sequence: CAWRQDRNYGYTF.

The chain is built from TRBV4-1 and TRBJ1-2; 10 nucleotides agree with TRBD1. J was trimmed by 0 bases and V by 3 bases; bases with no gene match: 4. Germline V lookup: CDR1 MGHRA, CDR2 YSYEKL. CDR3 length: 16 residues. CDR3: CASSQDRGLSNYGYTF. CDR3 DNA sequence: TGCGCCAGCAGCCAGGACAGGGGGTTATCTAACTATGGCTACACCTTC.

Only one count was recorded for this clone. The rearrangement uses TRBV29-1 and TRBJ1-2; D unresolved. The CDR3 spans 9 residues. V was clipped by 8 bases and J by 6 bases, with 7 bases between them. Germline V gene sequence: CDR1 SQVTM, CDR2 ANQGSEA. The CDR3 DNA reads as TGCAGCCTCGCGGATGGCTACACCTTC. It codes for CSLADGYTF.

The CDR3 nucleotides read TGTGCCAGCAGCTCCCTCAAGACAGGACCGAATTCACCCCTCCACTTT. Translation gives CASSSLKTGPNSPLHF. The genes are TRBV9 and TRBJ1-6, with a possible D match to TRBD1 (6 bases). The CDR3 contains 16 residues. V lost 4 bases and J lost 7, with 18 bases in between. CDR1 is SGDLS, CDR2 YYNGEE, per germline.

The V gene is TRBV5-1, the J gene TRBJ2-3; 14 bases map to TRBD2. After removal of 4 bases from V and 0 bases from J, the junction contained 10 bases not matched to a gene. CDR3 length equals 19 residues. The germline gives CDR1 SGHRS, CDR2 YFSETQ. CDR3 residues: CASSPGLAGDWRSTDTQYF. The CDR3, as DNA: TGCGCCAGCAGCCCGGGACTAGCGGGAGATTGGCGAAGCACAGATACGCAGTATTTT.

The genes are TRBV2 and TRBJ1-5; possible D gene TRBD1, 5 bases. Germline CDR1 reads SNHLY; CDR2 reads FYNNEI. The CDR3 runs to 12 residues. The V gene lost 6 bases and the J gene lost 8 bases, with 11 bases spanning the gap. For the CDR3, the DNA is TGTGCCAGCAGCCCGTGGGGGGAGCCCCAGCATTTT. It encodes CASSPWGEPQHF.

A word on this clone: Other DNA sequences of this sample code for an identical CDR3. The CDR3 is CASSVGTENEKLFF. CDR3 in DNA: TGTGCCAGCAGCGTAGGAACTGAGAATGAAAAACTGTTTTTT. The chain joins TRBV9 to TRBJ1-4; D is unresolved. Germline assignment: CDR1 SGDLS and CDR2 YYNGEE. V was pared by 0 bases and J by 5 bases, with 8 bases between. CDR3 length equals 14 residues.

The chain uses TRBV5-6 and TRBJ1-4, with a possible D match to TRBD1 (5 bases). This CDR3 has 14 residues. Germline V CDR1 and CDR2: SGHDT, YYEEEE. Trimming took off 0 bases at V and 4 bases at J, with 7 bases between the two ends. This CDR3 reads CASSLGQINEKLFF. CDR3 sequence (DNA): TGTGCCAGCAGCTTGGGACAGATTAATGAAAAACTGTTTTTT.